Here is one T cell receptor delta chain with its context. This clone is described as large (0.1 to 1%). Its antigen is unknown. No base quality values were provided; no much bigger clone lies one nucleotide off. Sequencer: Illumina MiSeq. The paper's data handling went like this. To analyze publicity, the Vgamma9Vdelta2 and nonVgamma9Vdelta2 bulk CDR3 files from each subject were merged so that every subject had one combined repertoire. CDR3 publicity was given a score from 0 to 19 by checking each amino acid sequence across 9 single-cell datasets and some 11 bulk repertoires with base R and dplyr. With CATT, TCRdb called clones again from the public reads; duplicate DNA rows were later joined. None of the V and J calls come from the authors' own analysis; TCRdb made them. This sample holds approximately 1,500 delta-chain clones; about 15% were observed only once. Of the sample, roughly 7% falls within the top ten clones.

Thymocytes were stained with Zombie NIR viability dye plus antibodies to CD3 (UCHT1), TCRgammadelta (11F2), TCRVgamma9 (IMMU360) and TCRVdelta2 (IMMU389). TRD and TRG CDR3 repertoires were generated in bulk, separately, from sorted Vgamma9Vdelta2 and nonVgamma9Vdelta2 gammadelta thymocytes obtained from human fetal and pediatric thymuses. Children undergoing cardiac surgery in Belgium were the source of the pediatric thymus tissue. Pediatric thymus donors in the study were aged between about 1 and 12 years. Thymic cell suspensions were prepared from fetal and post-natal thymuses as described previously. Vgamma9Vdelta2 thymocytes were sorted as CD3+ gammadeltaTCR+ Vgamma9+ Vdelta2+ cells. A FACS Aria III cell sorter (BD Biosciences) was used to carry out the cell sorting. The CDR3 sequence holds 15 residues, the cysteine and phenylalanine included. Only CDR3 DNA is held: 45 bases, read in frame from base 1. Reading the germline V gene gives CDR1 GEAIGNYY and CDR2 EKD. Trimming leaves V shorter by 1 base and J shorter by 6 bases, with the junction holding 10 bases beyond the gene matches.

The data originate from a study of fetal and pediatric gammadelta thymocytes (dated by TCRdb to 2021 to 2024). Some background on the complete study: Previously published data and newly generated, unpublished data were combined in the bulk gammadelta thymocyte repertoires, which were used to strengthen a single-cell study of gammadelta thymocyte development. The set of bulk gammadelta thymocyte repertoires included some 10 subjects in total: 3 fetal thymus donors and 7 pediatric thymus donors. Bulk TCR repertoire data were included to raise the number of subjects and reinforce the CDR3 publicity analysis. Previously published data (refs 27,28) and unpublished data were combined in the bulk gammadelta thymocyte repertoires. Results the study describes overall, beyond this receptor: Fetal gammadelta thymocyte repertoires were previously reported to be enriched for TRDV2, TRGV8 and TRGV9 usage, low N additions and public CDR3s compared with post-natal repertoires.

The sequence is built from TRDV2 and TRDJ1, and 7 junction bases match TRDD3. The source material was Vgamma9Vdelta2 gamma-delta T cells from the thymus. Sample cell subset or site, as interpreted from the label and publication: sorted CD3+gammadeltaTCR+Vgamma9+Vdelta2+ thymocytes. The clonotype originates from a child who underwent cardiac surgery and was recorded as healthy. In nucleotides, the sequence is TGTGCCTGTGACACGAGGGATACACCCGTGCATAAACTCATCTTT. Its protein reads: CACDTRDTPVHKLIF.